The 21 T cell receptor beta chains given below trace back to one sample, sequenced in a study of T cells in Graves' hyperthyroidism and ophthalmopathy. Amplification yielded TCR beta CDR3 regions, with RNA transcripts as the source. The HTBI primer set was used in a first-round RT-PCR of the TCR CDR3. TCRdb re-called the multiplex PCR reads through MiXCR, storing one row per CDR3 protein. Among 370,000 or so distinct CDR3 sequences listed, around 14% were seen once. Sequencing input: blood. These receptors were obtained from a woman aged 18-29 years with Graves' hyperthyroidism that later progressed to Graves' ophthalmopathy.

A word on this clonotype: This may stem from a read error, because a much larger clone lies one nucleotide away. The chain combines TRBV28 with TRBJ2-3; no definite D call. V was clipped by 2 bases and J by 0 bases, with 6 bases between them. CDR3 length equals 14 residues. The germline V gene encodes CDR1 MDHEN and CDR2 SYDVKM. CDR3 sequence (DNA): TGTGCCAGCAGTTTACTTTACAGCACAGATACGCAGTATTTT. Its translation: CASSLLYSTDTQYF. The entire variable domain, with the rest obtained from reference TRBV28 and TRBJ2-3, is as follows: DVKVTQSSRYLVKRTGEKVFLECVQDMDHENMFWYRQDPGLGLRLIYFSYDVKMKEKGDIPEGYSVSREKKERFSLILESASTNQTSMYLCASSLLYSTDTQYFGPGTRLTVL.

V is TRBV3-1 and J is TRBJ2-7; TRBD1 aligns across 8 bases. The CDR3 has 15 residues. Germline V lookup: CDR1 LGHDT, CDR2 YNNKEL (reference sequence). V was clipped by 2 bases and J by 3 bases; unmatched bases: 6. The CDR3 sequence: CASSQSQGAHYEQYF. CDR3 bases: TGTGCCAGCAGCCAAAGCCAGGGGGCGCACTACGAGCAGTACTTC.

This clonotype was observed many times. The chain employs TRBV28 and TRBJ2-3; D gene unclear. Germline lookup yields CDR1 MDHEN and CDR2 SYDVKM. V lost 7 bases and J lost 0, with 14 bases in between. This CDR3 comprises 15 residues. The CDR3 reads CASTPNHLSTDTQYF. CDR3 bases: TGTGCCAGCACCCCGAACCATCTGAGCACAGATACGCAGTATTTT.

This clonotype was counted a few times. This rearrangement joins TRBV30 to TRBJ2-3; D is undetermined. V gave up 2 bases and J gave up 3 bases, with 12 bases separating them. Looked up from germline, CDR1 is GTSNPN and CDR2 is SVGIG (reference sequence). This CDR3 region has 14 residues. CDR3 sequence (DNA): TGTGCCTGGAGTTTTGCGGCTTCGACAGATACGCAGTATTTT. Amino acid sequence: CAWSFAASTDTQYF.

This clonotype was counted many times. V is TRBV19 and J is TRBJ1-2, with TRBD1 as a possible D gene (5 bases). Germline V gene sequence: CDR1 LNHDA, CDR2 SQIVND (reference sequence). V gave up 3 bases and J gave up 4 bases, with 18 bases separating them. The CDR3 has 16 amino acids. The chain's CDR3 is CASSIQVSGRSYGYTF. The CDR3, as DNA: TGTGCCAGTAGTATTCAAGTTTCGGGGCGCTCCTATGGCTACACCTTC.

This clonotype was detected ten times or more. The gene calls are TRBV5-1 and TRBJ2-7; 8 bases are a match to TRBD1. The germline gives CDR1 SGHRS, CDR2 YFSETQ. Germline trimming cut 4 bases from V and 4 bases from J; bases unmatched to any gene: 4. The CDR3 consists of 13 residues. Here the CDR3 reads CASSPRTGYEQYF. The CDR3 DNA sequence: TGCGCCAGCAGCCCCCGGACAGGGTACGAGCAGTACTTC.

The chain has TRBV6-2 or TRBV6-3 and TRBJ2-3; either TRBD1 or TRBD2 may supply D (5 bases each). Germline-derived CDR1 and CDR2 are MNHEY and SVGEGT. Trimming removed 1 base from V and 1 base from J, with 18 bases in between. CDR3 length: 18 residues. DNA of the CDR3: TGTGCCAGCAGTTACTTGGGGCTAGCAACCCCTGGCACAGATACGCAGTATTTT. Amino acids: CASSYLGLATPGTDTQYF.

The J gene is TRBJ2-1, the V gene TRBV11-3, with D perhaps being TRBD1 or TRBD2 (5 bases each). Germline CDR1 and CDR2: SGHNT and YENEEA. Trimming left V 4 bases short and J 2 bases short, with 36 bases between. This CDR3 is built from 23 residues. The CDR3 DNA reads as TGTGCCAGCAGCTCAAGGCCTCCACCGGGGCTGGCTAGCTACAAGGGCACCTACAATGAGCAGTTCTTC. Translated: CASSSRPPPGLASYKGTYNEQFF.

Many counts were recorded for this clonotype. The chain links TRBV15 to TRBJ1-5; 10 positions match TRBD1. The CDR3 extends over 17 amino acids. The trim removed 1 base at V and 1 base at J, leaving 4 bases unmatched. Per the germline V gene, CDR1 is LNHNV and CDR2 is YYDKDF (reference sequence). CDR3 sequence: CATSRGRGQGSNQPQHF. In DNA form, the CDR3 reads TGTGCCACCAGCAGAGGCCGGGGACAGGGGAGCAATCAGCCCCAGCATTTT.

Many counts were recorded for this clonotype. CDR3 coding DNA: TGTGCCAGCAGTGAACCGTACGAGCAGTACTTC. Translated, it gives CASSEPYEQYF. The V call is TRBV6-1, the J call TRBJ2-7; D unclear. The V end lost 2 bases, the J end lost 4 bases, and 3 bases lay between the germline ends. The CDR3 extends over 11 amino acids. Germline-derived CDR1 and CDR2 are MNHNS and SASEGT.

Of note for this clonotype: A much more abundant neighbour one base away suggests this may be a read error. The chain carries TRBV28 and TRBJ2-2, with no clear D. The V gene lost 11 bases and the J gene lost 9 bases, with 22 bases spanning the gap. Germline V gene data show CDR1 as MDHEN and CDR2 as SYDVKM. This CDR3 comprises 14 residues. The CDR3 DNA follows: TGTGCCGTCAGGCGGAGCGAGGCTACCTGGGAGCTGTTTTTT. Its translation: CAVRRSEATWELFF.

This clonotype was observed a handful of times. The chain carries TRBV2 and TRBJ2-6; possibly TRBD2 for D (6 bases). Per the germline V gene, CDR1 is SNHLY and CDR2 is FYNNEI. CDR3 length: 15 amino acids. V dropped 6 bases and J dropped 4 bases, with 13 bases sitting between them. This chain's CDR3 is CASSPLALGANVLTF. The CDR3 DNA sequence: TGTGCCAGCAGCCCCCTAGCGCTAGGGGCCAACGTCCTGACTTTC.

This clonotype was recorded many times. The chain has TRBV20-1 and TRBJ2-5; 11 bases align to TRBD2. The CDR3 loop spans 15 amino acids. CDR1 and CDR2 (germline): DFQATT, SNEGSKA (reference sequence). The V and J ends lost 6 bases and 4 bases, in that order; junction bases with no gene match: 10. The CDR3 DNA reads TGCAGTGCCATGCAGGGACTAGCGGTTATAGAGACCCAGTACTTC. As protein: CSAMQGLAVIETQYF.

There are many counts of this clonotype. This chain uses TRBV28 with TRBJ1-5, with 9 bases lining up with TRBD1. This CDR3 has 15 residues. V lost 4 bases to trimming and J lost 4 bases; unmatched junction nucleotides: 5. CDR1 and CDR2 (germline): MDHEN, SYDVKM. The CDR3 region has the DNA TGTGCCAGCAGTTCAGGACAGGGGAAGAATCAGCCCCAGCATTTT. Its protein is CASSSGQGKNQPQHF.

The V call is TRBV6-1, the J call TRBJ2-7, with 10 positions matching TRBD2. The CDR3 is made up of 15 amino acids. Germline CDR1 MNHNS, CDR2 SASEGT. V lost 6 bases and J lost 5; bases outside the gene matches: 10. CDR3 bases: TGTGCCAGCAGGATAGCTAGCGGGAGTTCCCACGAGCAGTACTTC. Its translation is CASRIASGSSHEQYF.

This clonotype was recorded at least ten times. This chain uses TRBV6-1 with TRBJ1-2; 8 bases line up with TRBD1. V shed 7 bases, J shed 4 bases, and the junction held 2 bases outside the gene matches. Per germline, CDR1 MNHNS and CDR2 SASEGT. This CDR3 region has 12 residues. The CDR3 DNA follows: TGTGCCAGCACCACAGGGGGCTATGGCTACACCTTC. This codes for CASTTGGYGYTF.

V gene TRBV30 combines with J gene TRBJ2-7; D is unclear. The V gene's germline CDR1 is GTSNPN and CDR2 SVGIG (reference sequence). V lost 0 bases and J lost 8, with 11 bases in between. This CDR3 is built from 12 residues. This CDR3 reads CAWSVPIGKQYF. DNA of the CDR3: TGTGCCTGGAGTGTACCCATTGGGAAGCAGTACTTC.

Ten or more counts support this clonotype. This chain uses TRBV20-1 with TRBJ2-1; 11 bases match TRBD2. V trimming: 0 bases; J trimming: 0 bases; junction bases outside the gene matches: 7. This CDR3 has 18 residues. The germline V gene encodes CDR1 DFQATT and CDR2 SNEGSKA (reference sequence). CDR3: CSARDLAGGRSSYNEQFF. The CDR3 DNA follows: TGCAGTGCTAGAGATCTAGCGGGAGGCCGCAGCTCCTACAATGAGCAGTTCTTC.

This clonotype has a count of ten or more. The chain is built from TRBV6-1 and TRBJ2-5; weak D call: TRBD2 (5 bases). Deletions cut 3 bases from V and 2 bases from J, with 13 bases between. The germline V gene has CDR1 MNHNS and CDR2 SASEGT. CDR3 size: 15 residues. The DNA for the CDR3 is TGTGCCAGCAGTGATGTAGGAGGAATTCAAGAGACCCAGTACTTC. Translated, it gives CASSDVGGIQETQYF.

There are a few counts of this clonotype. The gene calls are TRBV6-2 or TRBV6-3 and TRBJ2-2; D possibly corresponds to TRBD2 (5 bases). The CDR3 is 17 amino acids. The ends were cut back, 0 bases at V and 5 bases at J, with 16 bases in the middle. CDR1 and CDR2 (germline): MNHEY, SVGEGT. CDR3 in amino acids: CASSYSIWSGFTGELFF. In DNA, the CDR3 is TGTGCCAGCAGTTACTCGATATGGAGCGGTTTTACCGGGGAGCTGTTTTTT.

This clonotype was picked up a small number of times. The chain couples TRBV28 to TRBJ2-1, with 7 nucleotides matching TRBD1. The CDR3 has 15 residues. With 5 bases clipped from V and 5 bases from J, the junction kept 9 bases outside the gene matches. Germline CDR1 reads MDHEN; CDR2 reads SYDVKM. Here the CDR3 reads CASSTGTAIHNEQFF. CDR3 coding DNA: TGTGCCAGCAGTACCGGGACAGCGATTCACAATGAGCAGTTCTTC. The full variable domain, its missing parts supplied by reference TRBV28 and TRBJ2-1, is DVKVTQSSRYLVKRTGEKVFLECVQDMDHENMFWYRQDPGLGLRLIYFSYDVKMKEKGDIPEGYSVSREKKERFSLILESASTNQTSMYLCASSTGTAIHNEQFFGPGTRLTVL.